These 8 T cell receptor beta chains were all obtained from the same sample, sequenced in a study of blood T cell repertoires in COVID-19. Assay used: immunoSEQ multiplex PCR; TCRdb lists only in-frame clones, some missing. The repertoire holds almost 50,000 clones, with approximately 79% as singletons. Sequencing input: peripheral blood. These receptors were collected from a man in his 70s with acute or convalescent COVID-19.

DNA of the CDR3: TGTGCCAGCAGCTCACAGCAGGGGGCGCTTTACGAGCAGTACTTC. It encodes CASSSQQGALYEQYF. The V and J genes are TRBV5-4 and TRBJ2-7, with 8 bases that match TRBD1. V trimming: 3 bases; J trimming: 4 bases; junction bases outside the gene matches: 9. Germline V gene sequence: CDR1 SGHNT, CDR2 YYREEE (reference sequence). The CDR3 extends over 15 amino acids.

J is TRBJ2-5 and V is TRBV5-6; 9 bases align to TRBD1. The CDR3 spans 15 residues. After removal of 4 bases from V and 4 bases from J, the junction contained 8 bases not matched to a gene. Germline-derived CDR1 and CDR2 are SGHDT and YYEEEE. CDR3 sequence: CASSRRQGVSETQYF. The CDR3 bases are TGTGCCAGCAGCCGCCGACAGGGGGTATCAGAGACCCAGTACTTC.

CDR3: CASSLRAGPSYEQYF. CDR3 nucleotide sequence: TGTGCCAGCAGCCTCAGGGCAGGACCCTCCTACGAGCAGTACTTC. This rearrangement joins TRBV5-5 to TRBJ2-7, with a weak D call TRBD1 (5 bases). V lost 4 bases and J lost 0, with 14 bases in between. Germline values: CDR1 SGHKS, CDR2 YYEKEE (reference sequence). The CDR3 runs 15 residues.

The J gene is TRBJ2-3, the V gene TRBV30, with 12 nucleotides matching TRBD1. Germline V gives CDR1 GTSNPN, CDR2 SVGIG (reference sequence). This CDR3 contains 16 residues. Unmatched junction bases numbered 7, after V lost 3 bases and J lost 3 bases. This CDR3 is CAWSSGTGGGTDTQYF. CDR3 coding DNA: TGTGCCTGGAGCTCTGGGACAGGGGGCGGGACAGATACGCAGTATTTT.

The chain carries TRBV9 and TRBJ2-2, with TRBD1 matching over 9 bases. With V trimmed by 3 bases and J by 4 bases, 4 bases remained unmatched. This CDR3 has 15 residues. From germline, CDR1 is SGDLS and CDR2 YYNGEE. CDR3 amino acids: CASSAQGATTGELFF. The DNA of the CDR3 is TGTGCCAGCAGCGCACAGGGGGCGACCACCGGGGAGCTGTTTTTT.

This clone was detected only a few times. CDR3 in amino acids: CASSPQITGTLDMDGYTF. CDR3 nucleotide sequence: TGTGCCAGCTCACCGCAGATTACTGGGACATTGGATATGGACGGCTACACCTTC. The V and J genes are TRBV18 and TRBJ1-2; possible D gene TRBD1, 6 bases. This CDR3 has 18 amino acids. V was clipped by 3 bases and J by 8 bases, with 28 bases between them. Germline-derived CDR1 and CDR2 are KGHSH and LQKENI.

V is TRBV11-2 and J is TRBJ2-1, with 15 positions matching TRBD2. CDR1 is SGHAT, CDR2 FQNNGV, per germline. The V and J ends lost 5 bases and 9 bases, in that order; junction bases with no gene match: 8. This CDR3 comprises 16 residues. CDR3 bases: TGTGCCAGCAGCCCCGGGACTAGCGGGGGGTATCCTGAGCAGTTCTTC. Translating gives CASSPGTSGGYPEQFF.

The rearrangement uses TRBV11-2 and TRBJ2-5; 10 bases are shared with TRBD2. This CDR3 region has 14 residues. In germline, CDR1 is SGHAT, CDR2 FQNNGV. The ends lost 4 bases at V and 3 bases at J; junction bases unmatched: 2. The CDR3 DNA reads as TGTGCCAGCAGCTCTCTAGCGGGAGAAGAGACCCAGTACTTC. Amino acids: CASSSLAGEETQYF. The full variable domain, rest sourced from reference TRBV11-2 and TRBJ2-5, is EAGVAQSPRYKIIEKRQSVAFWCNPISGHATLYWYQQILGQGPKLLIQFQNNGVVDDSQLPKDRFSAERLKGVDSTLKIQPAKLEDSAVYLCASSSLAGEETQYFGPGTRLLVL.